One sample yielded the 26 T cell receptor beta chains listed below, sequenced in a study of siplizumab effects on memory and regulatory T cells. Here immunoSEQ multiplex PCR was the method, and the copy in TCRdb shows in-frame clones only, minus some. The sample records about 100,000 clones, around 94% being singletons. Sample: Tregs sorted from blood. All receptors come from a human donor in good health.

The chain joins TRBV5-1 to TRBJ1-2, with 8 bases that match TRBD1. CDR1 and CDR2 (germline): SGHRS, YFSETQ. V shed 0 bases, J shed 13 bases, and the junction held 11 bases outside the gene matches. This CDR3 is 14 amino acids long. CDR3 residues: CASSLVVTGEVRTF. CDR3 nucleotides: TGCGCCAGCAGCTTGGTAGTGACAGGGGAGGTGCGCACCTTC. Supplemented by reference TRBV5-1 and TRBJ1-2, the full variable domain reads KAGVTQTPRYLIKTRGQQVTLSCSPISGHRSVSWYQQTPGQGLQFLFEYFSETQRNKGNFPGRFSGRQFSNSRSEMNVSTLELGDSALYLCASSLVVTGEVRTFGSGTRLTVV.

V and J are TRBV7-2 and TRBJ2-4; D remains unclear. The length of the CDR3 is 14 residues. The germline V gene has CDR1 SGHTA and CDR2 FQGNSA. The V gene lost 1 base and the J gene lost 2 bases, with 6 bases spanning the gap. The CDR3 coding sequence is TGTGCCAGCAGCTTAGGGGGTACCAAAAACATTCAGTACTTC. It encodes CASSLGGTKNIQYF.

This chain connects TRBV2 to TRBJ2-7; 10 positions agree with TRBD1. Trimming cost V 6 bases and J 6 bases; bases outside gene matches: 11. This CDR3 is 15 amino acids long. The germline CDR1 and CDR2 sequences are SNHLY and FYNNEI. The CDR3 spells CASREPGDRGSEQYF. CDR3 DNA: TGTGCCAGCAGGGAACCAGGGGACAGGGGCTCCGAGCAGTACTTC.

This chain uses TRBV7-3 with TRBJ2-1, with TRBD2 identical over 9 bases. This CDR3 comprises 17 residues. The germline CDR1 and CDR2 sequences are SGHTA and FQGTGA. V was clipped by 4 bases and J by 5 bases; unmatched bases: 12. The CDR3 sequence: CASSSSVASGTNNEQFF. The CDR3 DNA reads TGTGCCAGCAGCTCATCCGTTGCTAGCGGGACGAACAATGAGCAGTTCTTC.

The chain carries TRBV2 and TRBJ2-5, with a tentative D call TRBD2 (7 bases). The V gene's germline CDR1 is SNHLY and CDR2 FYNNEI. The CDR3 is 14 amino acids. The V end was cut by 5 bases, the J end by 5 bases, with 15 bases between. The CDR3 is CASSLTGRGETQYF. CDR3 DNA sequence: TGTGCCAGCAGTCTTACAGGGAGGGGGGAGACCCAGTACTTC.

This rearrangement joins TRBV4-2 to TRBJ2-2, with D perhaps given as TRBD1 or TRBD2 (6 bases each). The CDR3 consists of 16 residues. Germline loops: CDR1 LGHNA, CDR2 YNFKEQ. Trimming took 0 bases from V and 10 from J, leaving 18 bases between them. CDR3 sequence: CASSQEGTRGGEELFF. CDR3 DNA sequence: TGTGCCAGCAGCCAAGAGGGGACCAGGGGAGGTGAGGAGCTGTTTTTT.

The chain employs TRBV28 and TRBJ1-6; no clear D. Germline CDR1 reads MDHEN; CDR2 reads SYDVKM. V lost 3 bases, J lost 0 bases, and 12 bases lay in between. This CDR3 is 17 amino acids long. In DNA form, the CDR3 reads TGTGCCAGCAGTTTGTGGGCCACTAACTCCTATAATTCACCCCTCCACTTT. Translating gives CASSLWATNSYNSPLHF.

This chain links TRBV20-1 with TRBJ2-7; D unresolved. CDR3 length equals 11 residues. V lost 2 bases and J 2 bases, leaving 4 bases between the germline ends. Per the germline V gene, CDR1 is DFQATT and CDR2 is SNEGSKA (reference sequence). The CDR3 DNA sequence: TGCAGTGCTAGAATGGCCTACGAGCAGTACTTC. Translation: CSARMAYEQYF.

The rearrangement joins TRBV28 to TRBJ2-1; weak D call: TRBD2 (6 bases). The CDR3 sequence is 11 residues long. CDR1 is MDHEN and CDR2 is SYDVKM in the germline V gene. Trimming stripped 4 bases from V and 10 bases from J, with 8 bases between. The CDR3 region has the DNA TGTGCCAGCAGTTCTCTAGCGGAGCAGTTCTTC. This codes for CASSSLAEQFF.

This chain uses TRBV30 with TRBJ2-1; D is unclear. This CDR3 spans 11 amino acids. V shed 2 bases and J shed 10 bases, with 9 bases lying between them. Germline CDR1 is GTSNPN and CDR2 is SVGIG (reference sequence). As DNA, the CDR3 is TGTGCCTGGAGTTACTTGAGGGAGCAGTTCTTC. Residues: CAWSYLREQFF.

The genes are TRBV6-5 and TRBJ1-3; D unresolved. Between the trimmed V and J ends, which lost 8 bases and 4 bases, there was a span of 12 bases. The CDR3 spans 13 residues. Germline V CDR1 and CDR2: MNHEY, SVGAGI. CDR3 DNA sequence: TGTGCCAGCTGGGCCAGCCTAGGAAACACCATATATTTT. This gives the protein CASWASLGNTIYF.

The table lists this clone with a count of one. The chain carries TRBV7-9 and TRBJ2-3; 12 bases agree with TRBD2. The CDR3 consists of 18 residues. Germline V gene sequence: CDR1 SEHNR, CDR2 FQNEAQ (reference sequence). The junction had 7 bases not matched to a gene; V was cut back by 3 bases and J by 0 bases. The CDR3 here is CASSFASGRAYSTDTQYF. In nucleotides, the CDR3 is TGTGCCAGCAGCTTTGCTAGCGGGAGGGCCTACAGCACAGATACGCAGTATTTT.

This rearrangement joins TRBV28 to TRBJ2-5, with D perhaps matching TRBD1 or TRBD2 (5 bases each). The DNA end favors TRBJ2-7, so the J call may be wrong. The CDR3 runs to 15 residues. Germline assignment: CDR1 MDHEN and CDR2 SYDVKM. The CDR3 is CASSQPGRGVYEQYF. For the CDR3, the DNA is TGTGCCAGCAGTCAACCGGGACGAGGAGTCTACGAGCAGTACTTC.

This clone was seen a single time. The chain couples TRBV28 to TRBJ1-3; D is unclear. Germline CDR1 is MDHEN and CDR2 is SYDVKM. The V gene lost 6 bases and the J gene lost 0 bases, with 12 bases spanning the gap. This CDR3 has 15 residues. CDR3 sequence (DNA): TGTGCCAGCAGGTCGGTGGGTAGCTCTGGAAACACCATATATTTT. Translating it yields CASRSVGSSGNTIYF.

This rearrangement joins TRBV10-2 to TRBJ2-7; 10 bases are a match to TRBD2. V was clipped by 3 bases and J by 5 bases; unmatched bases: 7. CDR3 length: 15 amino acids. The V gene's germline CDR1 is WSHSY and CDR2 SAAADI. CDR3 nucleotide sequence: TGCGCCAGCAGTGATGGGTCTAGCGGGAGAGACGAGCAGTACTTC. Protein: CASSDGSSGRDEQYF.

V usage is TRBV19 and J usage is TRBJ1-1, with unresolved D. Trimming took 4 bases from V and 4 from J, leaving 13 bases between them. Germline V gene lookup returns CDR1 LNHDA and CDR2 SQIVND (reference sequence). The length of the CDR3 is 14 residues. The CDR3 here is CASSTVRVTTEAFF. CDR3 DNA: TGTGCCAGTAGTACCGTCCGGGTGACCACTGAAGCTTTCTTT.

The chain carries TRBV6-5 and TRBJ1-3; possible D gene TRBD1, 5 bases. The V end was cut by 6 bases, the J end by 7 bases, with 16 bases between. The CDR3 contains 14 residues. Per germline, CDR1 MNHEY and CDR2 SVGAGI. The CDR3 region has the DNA TGTGCCAGCAGGGAGGGACCGCACCGGAACACCATATATTTT. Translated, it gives CASREGPHRNTIYF.

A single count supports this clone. For the CDR3, the DNA is TGTGCCAGCAGTATGACAGGTTATGGGACCCAGTACTTC. It is translated as CASSMTGYGTQYF. The chain combines TRBV6-6 with TRBJ2-5, with a tentative D call TRBD1 (6 bases). CDR3 length: 13 amino acids. V was trimmed by 5 bases and J by 7 bases, leaving 14 bases between them. Germline V gives CDR1 MNHNY, CDR2 SVGAGI (reference sequence).

The CDR3 region is CASSLADNTDTQYF. The CDR3 coding sequence is TGTGCCAGCTCACTAGCGGATAACACAGATACGCAGTATTTT. The V and J genes are TRBV6-4 and TRBJ2-3, with 8 nucleotides matching TRBD2. Germline V CDR1 and CDR2: MRHNA, SNTAGT. This CDR3 is built from 14 residues. Trimming cost V 8 bases and J 2 bases; bases outside gene matches: 6.

The CDR3 nucleotides read TGTGCCAGCAGCTTCCTGGGACAGCCCTCCTACGAGCAGTACTTC. Translated, it gives CASSFLGQPSYEQYF. The chain has TRBV11-2 and TRBJ2-7; 7 bases are a match to TRBD1. The germline gives CDR1 SGHAT, CDR2 FQNNGV. The CDR3 is 15 residues long. After removal of 3 bases from V and 0 bases from J, the junction contained 5 bases not matched to a gene.

The CDR3 loop is CASSFRGNTEAFF. The CDR3 nucleotides read TGTGCCAGCAGTTTCCGGGGGAACACTGAAGCTTTCTTT. The rearrangement uses TRBV27 and TRBJ1-1; unclear D gene. CDR3 size: 13 residues. Trimming removed 3 bases at V and 1 base at J, with 6 bases between. Germline loops: CDR1 MNHEY, CDR2 SMNVEV (reference sequence).

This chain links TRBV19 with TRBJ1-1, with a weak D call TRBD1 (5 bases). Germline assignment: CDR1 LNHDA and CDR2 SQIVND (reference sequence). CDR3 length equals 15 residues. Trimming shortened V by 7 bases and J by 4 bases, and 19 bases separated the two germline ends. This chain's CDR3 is CASIGTEGRITEAFF. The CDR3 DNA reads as TGTGCCAGTATCGGGACTGAGGGGAGGATCACTGAAGCTTTCTTT.

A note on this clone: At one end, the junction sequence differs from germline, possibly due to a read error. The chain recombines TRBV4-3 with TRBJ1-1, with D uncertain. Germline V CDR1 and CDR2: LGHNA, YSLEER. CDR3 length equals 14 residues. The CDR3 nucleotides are TGCGCCAGCAGCCAAGTTCTGGTGGGTACTGAGGCTTTCTTT. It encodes CASSQVLVGTEAFF.

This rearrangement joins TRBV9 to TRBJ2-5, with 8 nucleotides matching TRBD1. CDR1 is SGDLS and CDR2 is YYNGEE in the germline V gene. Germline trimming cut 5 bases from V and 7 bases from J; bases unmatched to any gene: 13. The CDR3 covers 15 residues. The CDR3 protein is CASRPGTGGFGTQYF. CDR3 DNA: TGTGCCAGCAGGCCGGGAACAGGGGGATTTGGGACCCAGTACTTC.

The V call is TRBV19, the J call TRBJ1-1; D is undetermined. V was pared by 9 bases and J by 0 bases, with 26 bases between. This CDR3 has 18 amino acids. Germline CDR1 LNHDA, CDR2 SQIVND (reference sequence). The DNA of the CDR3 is TGTGCCAGCACTAGTCTGGGTCCCTACCGTAGACTGAACACTGAAGCTTTCTTT. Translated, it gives CASTSLGPYRRLNTEAFF.

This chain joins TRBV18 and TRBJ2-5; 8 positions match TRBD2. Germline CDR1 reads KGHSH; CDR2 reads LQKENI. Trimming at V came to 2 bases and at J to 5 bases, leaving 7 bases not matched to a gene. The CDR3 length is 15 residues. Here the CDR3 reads CASSPIREGSETQYF. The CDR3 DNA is TGTGCCAGCTCACCAATCCGGGAGGGGTCGGAGACCCAGTACTTC.